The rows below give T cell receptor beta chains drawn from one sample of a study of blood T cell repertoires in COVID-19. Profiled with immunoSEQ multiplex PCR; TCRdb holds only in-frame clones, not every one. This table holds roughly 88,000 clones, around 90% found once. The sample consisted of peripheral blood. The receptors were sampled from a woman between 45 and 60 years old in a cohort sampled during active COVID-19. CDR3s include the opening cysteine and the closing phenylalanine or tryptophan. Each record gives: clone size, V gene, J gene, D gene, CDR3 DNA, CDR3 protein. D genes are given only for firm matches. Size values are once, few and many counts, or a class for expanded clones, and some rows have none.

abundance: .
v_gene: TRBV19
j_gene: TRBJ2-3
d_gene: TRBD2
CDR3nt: TGTGCCAGTAGTGACGGGACTAGCGGGAGAGATACGCAGTATTTT
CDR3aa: CASSDGTSGRDTQYF

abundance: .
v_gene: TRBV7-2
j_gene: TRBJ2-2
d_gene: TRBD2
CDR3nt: TGTGCCAGCAGCTTAGGGACTAGCGCCTACACCGGGGAGCTGTTTTTT
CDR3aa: CASSLGTSAYTGELFF

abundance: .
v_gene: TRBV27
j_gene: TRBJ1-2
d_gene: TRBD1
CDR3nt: TGTGCCAGCAGTTTTAACCCGACAGGGGCTGGCTATGGCTACACCTTC
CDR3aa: CASSFNPTGAGYGYTF

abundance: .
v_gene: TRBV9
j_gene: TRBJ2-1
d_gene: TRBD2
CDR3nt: TGTGCCAGCAGCCATTCGACTAGCGGGGGGGAAGAGCAGTTCTTC
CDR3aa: CASSHSTSGGEEQFF

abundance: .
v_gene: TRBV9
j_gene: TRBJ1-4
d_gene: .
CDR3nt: TGTGCCAGCAGCGGACTATTCGGTGAAAAACTGTTTTTT
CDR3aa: CASSGLFGEKLFF

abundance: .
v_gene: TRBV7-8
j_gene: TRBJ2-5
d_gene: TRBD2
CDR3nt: TGTGCGGCGGGGCTAGCGGGTGAGACCCAGTACTTC
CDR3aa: CAAGLAGETQYF

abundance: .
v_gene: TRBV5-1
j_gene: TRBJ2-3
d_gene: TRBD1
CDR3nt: TGCGCCAGCAGCCGAAGCCGGGACAGCCACACAGATACGCAGTATTTT
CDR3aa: CASSRSRDSHTDTQYF

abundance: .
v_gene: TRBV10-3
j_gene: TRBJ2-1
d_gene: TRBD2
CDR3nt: TGTGCCATCAGTTCAGCGGGACCGATTAATGAGCAGTTCTTC
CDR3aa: CAISSAGPINEQFF

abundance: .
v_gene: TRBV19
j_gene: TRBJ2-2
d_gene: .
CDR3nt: TGTGCCAGTAGTATCGGGATTGGACAGCTCACCGGGGAGCTGTTTTTT
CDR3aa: CASSIGIGQLTGELFF

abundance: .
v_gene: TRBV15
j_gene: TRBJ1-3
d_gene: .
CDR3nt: TGTGCCACCAGCAGAGACAGGGTTTTCTCTGGAAACACCATATATTTT
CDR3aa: CATSRDRVFSGNTIYF

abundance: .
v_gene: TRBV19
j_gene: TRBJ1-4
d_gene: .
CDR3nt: TGTGCCACCAGGGAAGGGGGAACTAATGAAAAACTGTTTTTT
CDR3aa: CATREGGTNEKLFF

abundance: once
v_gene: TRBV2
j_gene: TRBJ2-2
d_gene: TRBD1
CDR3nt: TGTGCCAGCAGTGAGACAGGGCACTTGAACACCGGGGAGCTGTTTTTT
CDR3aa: CASSETGHLNTGELFF

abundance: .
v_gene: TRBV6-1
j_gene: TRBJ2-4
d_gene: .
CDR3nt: TGTGCCAGCAGTGAAACAGGGATCTTAGCCAAAAACATTCAGTACTTC
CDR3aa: CASSETGILAKNIQYF

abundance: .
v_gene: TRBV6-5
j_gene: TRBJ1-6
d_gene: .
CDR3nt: TGTGCCAGCAGGGGACAACTTAATTCACCCCTCCACTTT
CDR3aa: CASRGQLNSPLHF

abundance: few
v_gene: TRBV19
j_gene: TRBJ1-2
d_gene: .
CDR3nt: TGTGCCAGTGGATCTCCAGGGTATCCCGATGGCTACACCTTC
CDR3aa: CASGSPGYPDGYTF

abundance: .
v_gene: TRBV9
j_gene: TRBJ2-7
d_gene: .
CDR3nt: TGTGCCAGCAGCCTCGACGGGATCGCCTACGAGCAGTACTTC
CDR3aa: CASSLDGIAYEQYF

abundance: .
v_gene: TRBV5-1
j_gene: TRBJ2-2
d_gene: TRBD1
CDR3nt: TGCGCCAGCAGCTCCCGGGACAGGGAAAAGGGAGGCACCGGGGAGCTGTTTTTT
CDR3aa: CASSSRDREKGGTGELFF

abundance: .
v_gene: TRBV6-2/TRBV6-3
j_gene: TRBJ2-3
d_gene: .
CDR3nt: TGTGCCAGCAGTCTCGGGGACGGGGGTCGTCGTACGCAGTATTTT
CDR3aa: CASSLGDGGRRTQYF

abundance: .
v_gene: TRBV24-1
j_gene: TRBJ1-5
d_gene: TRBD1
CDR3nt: TGTGCCACCAGTGGAGGGGGCTTCCATCAGCCCCAGCATTTT
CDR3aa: CATSGGGFHQPQHF

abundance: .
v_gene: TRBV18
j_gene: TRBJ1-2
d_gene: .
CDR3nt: TGTGCCAGCTCACCTCAACAGGGCTCGGAGTCTGGCTACACCTTC
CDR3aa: CASSPQQGSESGYTF

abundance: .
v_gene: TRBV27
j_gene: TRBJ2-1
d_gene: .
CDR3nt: TGTGCCAGCAGTCTTAGCTCCTACAATGAGCAGTTCTTC
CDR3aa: CASSLSSYNEQFF

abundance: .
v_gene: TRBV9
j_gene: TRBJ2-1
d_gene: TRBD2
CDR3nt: TGTGCCAGCAGCGTAGGAAGCGGGAGCGAAAATGAGCAGTTCTTC
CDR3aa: CASSVGSGSENEQFF

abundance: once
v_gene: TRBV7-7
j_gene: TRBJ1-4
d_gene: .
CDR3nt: TGTGCTAGCAGCCGTTCAGGGGATGCAACTAATGAAAAACTGTTTTTT
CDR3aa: CASSRSGDATNEKLFF

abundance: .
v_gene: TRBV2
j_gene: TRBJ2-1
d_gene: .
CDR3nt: TGTGCCAGCATCCTATCGACAGTTTACTACAATGAGCAGTTCTTC
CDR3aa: CASILSTVYYNEQFF